This passage covers 24 T cell receptor beta chains from one sample sequenced in a study of shared clonotypes between healthy human individuals. TCRdb's copy holds only in-frame clones and misses some; the assay was immunoSEQ multiplex PCR. The sample includes 1.6 million or so clones, 98% of them seen just once. The sequencing input was naive CD4+ T cells sorted from blood. The subset is: CD45RA+ positively selected. All receptors derive from a man aged 30-40 years in good health.

This rearrangement joins TRBV5-1 to TRBJ1-2; D is uncertain. The germline gives CDR1 SGHRS, CDR2 YFSETQ. The CDR3 consists of 15 residues. Trimming removed 0 bases from V and 1 base from J, with 10 bases in between. CDR3 nucleotide sequence: TGCGCCAGCAGCTTGGGTGGGGTTGTTAACTATGGCTACACCTTC. This codes for CASSLGGVVNYGYTF.

In the case of this clone: This sample includes further DNA sequences coding for the same CDR3. The J gene is TRBJ2-5, the V gene TRBV5-4, with D perhaps matching TRBD1 or TRBD2 (5 bases each). Germline CDR1 reads SGHNT; CDR2 reads YYREEE (reference sequence). V was cut by 4 bases and J by 2 bases, with 9 bases left in between. The CDR3 has 13 amino acids. The DNA of the CDR3 is TGTGCCAGCAGCCTCGGGGCACAAGAGACCCAGTACTTC. Residues: CASSLGAQETQYF.

V usage is TRBV15 and J usage is TRBJ2-7; weak D call: TRBD2 (5 bases). V lost 8 bases and J lost 2, with 10 bases in between. Germline V lookup: CDR1 LNHNV, CDR2 YYDKDF (reference sequence). The CDR3 is 12 amino acids. CDR3 region: CATRTGPYEQYF. In nucleotides, the CDR3 is TGTGCCACCCGGACTGGACCCTACGAGCAGTACTTC.

V is TRBV19 and J is TRBJ2-6; D might be TRBD2 (6 bases). CDR1 LNHDA and CDR2 SQIVND come from the germline V gene (reference sequence). Trimming shortened V by 5 bases and J by 1 base, and 15 bases separated the two germline ends. The CDR3 sequence is 17 residues long. DNA of the CDR3: TGTGCCAGTAGTCCTCACCACGGGGGATCTGGGGCCAACGTCCTGACTTTC. Its translation is CASSPHHGGSGANVLTF. The variable domain in full, completed from reference TRBV19 and TRBJ2-6, reads DGGITQSPKYLFRKEGQNVTLSCEQNLNHDAMYWYRQDPGQGLRLIYYSQIVNDFQKGDIAEGYSVSREKKESFPLTVTSAQKNPTAFYLCASSPHHGGSGANVLTFGAGSRLTVL.

The rearrangement joins TRBV19 to TRBJ1-5; D uncertain. This CDR3 spans 12 amino acids. Looked up from germline, CDR1 is LNHDA and CDR2 is SQIVND (reference sequence). V dropped 4 bases and J dropped 10 bases, with 11 bases sitting between them. Written as DNA, the CDR3 is TGTGCCAGTAGTACCTCCCCCGGTCCCCAGCATTTT. Protein sequence: CASSTSPGPQHF.

This clone has only one observation. An end of the junction differs from the germline gene, which may be a read error. The chain is built from TRBV7-8 and TRBJ2-3; a possible D gene is TRBD2 (5 bases). This CDR3 has 17 amino acids. The germline CDR1 and CDR2 sequences are SGHVS and FQNEAQ. The CDR3 sequence: CASRLEISRGGTDTQYF. As DNA, the CDR3 is TGTGCCAGCAGGTTAGAGATCTCCCGGGGAGGCACAGATACGCAGTATTTT.

This chain connects TRBV5-1 to TRBJ2-1; the D is unclear. Trimming pared 1 base from V and 8 bases from J, leaving 13 bases between. The CDR3 is 14 residues long. In germline, CDR1 is SGHRS, CDR2 YFSETQ. Here the CDR3 reads CASSLRPPGYEQFF. The CDR3 DNA is TGCGCCAGCAGCTTGCGGCCTCCAGGTTATGAGCAGTTCTTC.

The chain joins TRBV4-3 to TRBJ2-2, with D perhaps matching TRBD2 (6 bases). The germline CDR1 and CDR2 sequences are LGHNA and YSLEER. The CDR3 extends over 17 amino acids. V was pared by 2 bases and J by 2 bases, with 15 bases between. CDR3 in DNA: TGCGCCAGCAGCCAATCATTCCGACTAGATAACACCGGGGAGCTGTTTTTT. This sequence encodes CASSQSFRLDNTGELFF.

The V and J genes are TRBV6-1 and TRBJ2-7, with 10 bases fitting TRBD1. V shed 6 bases, J shed 6 bases, and the junction held 2 bases outside the gene matches. The CDR3 has 12 residues. From germline, CDR1 is MNHNS and CDR2 SASEGT. The CDR3 nucleotides are TGTGCCAGCAGGACAGGGGGCGGCGAGCAGTACTTC. It yields the protein CASRTGGGEQYF.

The chain recombines TRBV11-2 with TRBJ1-1; D may be TRBD1 (5 bases). Trimming took 3 bases from V and 6 from J, leaving 17 bases between them. This CDR3 has 15 residues. Germline V gene sequence: CDR1 SGHAT, CDR2 FQNNGV. The CDR3 DNA reads TGTGCCAGCAGCTTGGCTGACAGACTTAGCCCTGAAGCTTTCTTT. Its protein is CASSLADRLSPEAFF.

The chain has TRBV4-3 and TRBJ1-5, with 9 positions matching TRBD1. This CDR3 has 15 amino acids. In germline, CDR1 is LGHNA, CDR2 YSLEER. V was pared by 4 bases and J by 3 bases, with 4 bases of the junction left unmatched. The CDR3 protein is CASSPGQGNNQPQHF. CDR3 nucleotide sequence: TGCGCCAGCAGCCCCGGACAGGGGAACAATCAGCCCCAGCATTTT.

V is TRBV4-1 and J is TRBJ2-1; 13 nucleotides line up with TRBD2. Germline assignment: CDR1 MGHRA and CDR2 YSYEKL. CDR3 length: 14 residues. V shed 0 bases, J shed 12 bases, and the junction held 2 bases outside the gene matches. The CDR3: CASSQERLAGGQFF. The CDR3 DNA reads TGCGCCAGCAGCCAAGAGCGACTAGCGGGAGGGCAGTTCTTC.

This chain connects TRBV9 to TRBJ2-1; the D is unclear. V dropped 0 bases and J dropped 10 bases, with 11 bases sitting between them. The CDR3 is 13 amino acids. Germline lookup yields CDR1 SGDLS and CDR2 YYNGEE. This chain's CDR3 is CASSVVGSREQFF. CDR3 sequence (DNA): TGTGCCAGCAGCGTAGTTGGCTCCCGGGAGCAGTTCTTC. Combining the CDR3 with reference TRBV9 and TRBJ2-1 gives the whole variable domain DSGVTQTPKHLITATGQRVTLRCSPRSGDLSVYWYQQSLDQGLQFLIQYYNGEERAKGNILERFSAQQFPDLHSELNLSSLELGDSALYFCASSVVGSREQFFGPGTRLTVL.

CDR3 DNA: TGTGCCAGCAGCTTGAGTAGCGGGAGGGCCCGGGAGCAGTACTTC. This codes for CASSLSSGRAREQYF. The chain links TRBV5-4 to TRBJ2-7, with 11 bases that match TRBD2. CDR1 and CDR2 from the germline V gene are SGHNT and YYREEE (reference sequence). This CDR3 has 15 residues. With V trimmed by 1 base and J by 7 bases, 7 bases remained unmatched.

The chain joins TRBV28 to TRBJ2-4; 12 nucleotides agree with TRBD2. The CDR3 is 15 residues long. The trim removed 4 bases at V and 6 bases at J, leaving 4 bases unmatched. Germline V gene lookup returns CDR1 MDHEN and CDR2 SYDVKM. The CDR3 protein is CASSSSGLAGNIQYF. The CDR3 nucleotides read TGTGCCAGCAGTTCCTCGGGACTAGCGGGAAACATTCAGTACTTC.

The chain joins TRBV28 to TRBJ2-7; TRBD1 might be the D (6 bases). Trimming removed 7 bases at V and 2 bases at J, with 12 bases between. Germline CDR1 is MDHEN and CDR2 is SYDVKM. The CDR3 runs to 13 residues. Here the CDR3 DNA reads TGTGCCAGCATGACAGGTTTTACCTACGAGCAGTACTTC. Translation gives CASMTGFTYEQYF.

The genes are TRBV11-2 and TRBJ2-3; 9 bases line up with TRBD2. V gave up 1 base and J gave up 3 bases; unmatched junction bases: 14. The CDR3 is made up of 19 amino acids. In germline, CDR1 is SGHAT, CDR2 FQNNGV. The CDR3 DNA reads TGTGCCAGCAGCTTAGGTGTTGGCCGCGGGAGGGCCGGAACAGATACGCAGTATTTT. Translation gives CASSLGVGRGRAGTDTQYF.

The genes are TRBV7-2 and TRBJ2-1; D gene uncertain. Trimming took 0 bases from V and 14 from J, leaving 11 bases between them. Germline assignment: CDR1 SGHTA and CDR2 FQGNSA. This CDR3 region has 12 residues. CDR3 in amino acids: CASSLATTPEFF. As DNA, the CDR3 is TGTGCCAGCAGCTTAGCCACCACCCCGGAGTTCTTC.

The chain links TRBV4-1 to TRBJ2-3, with TRBD1 identical over 7 bases. The CDR3 sequence is 16 residues long. The V segment lost 3 bases and the J segment 0 bases; nucleotides outside the gene matches: 6. Germline CDR1 reads MGHRA; CDR2 reads YSYEKL. CDR3 in DNA: TGCGCCAGCAGCCACAGCGACAGGGTTAGCACAGATACGCAGTATTTT. Translated, it gives CASSHSDRVSTDTQYF.

V gene TRBV6-6 combines with J gene TRBJ1-3; D might be TRBD1 (6 bases). Germline V CDR1 and CDR2: MNHNY, SVGAGI (reference sequence). The CDR3 loop spans 14 amino acids. Trimming left V 6 bases short and J 4 bases short, with 13 bases between. CDR3 sequence (DNA): TGTGCCAGCAGCCTCCCAGGGGCCGGAAACACCATATATTTT. It is translated as CASSLPGAGNTIYF.

CDR3 sequence reads: CASSSRSDEQYF. CDR3 bases: TGTGCCAGCAGTTCCAGGTCCGACGAGCAGTACTTC. The chain links TRBV6-5 to TRBJ2-7; D is undetermined. There are 12 residues in the CDR3. The V end lost 4 bases, the J end lost 5 bases, and 9 bases lay between the germline ends. Per the germline V gene, CDR1 is MNHEY and CDR2 is SVGAGI.

This chain connects TRBV5-1 to TRBJ2-1, with 7 bases that match TRBD1. In germline, CDR1 is SGHRS, CDR2 YFSETQ. This CDR3 is built from 15 residues. V was clipped by 4 bases and J by 4 bases; unmatched bases: 8. In DNA form, the CDR3 reads TGCGCCAGCAGCAGTACCGGGACAGAATACAATGAGCAGTTCTTC. It translates to CASSSTGTEYNEQFF.

This chain links TRBV4-3 with TRBJ2-7; possibly TRBD1 or TRBD2 for D (5 bases each). The V gene's germline CDR1 is LGHNA and CDR2 YSLEER. Trimming shortened V by 8 bases and J by 2 bases, and 13 bases separated the two germline ends. CDR3 length equals 13 residues. In DNA, the CDR3 is TGCGCCAGCGGCAGAGGGACGGCCTACGAGCAGTACTTC. This codes for CASGRGTAYEQYF.

The CDR3 DNA reads TGCAGCGTTACGACAGGGAGGGACTATGGCTACACCTTC. Translating it yields CSVTTGRDYGYTF. This chain joins TRBV29-1 and TRBJ1-2; 7 nucleotides agree with TRBD1. The CDR3 covers 13 residues. Germline-derived CDR1 and CDR2 are SQVTM and ANQGSEA. V dropped 5 bases and J dropped 3; count of bases not matched to a gene: 6.